Shown below are 20 T cell receptor beta chains from a single sample sequenced in a study of T cells in Graves' hyperthyroidism and ophthalmopathy. There were TCR beta CDR3 regions amplified from RNA transcripts. The study used the HTBI primer set for a first-round RT-PCR of the TCR CDR3. TCRdb reprocessed the multiplex PCR reads via MiXCR and lists one record per CDR3 protein. The table records roughly 400,000 distinct CDR3 sequences, around 25% of them present only once. Sequenced input: blood. The receptors originated from a man in his fifties or sixties with Graves' hyperthyroidism.

The rearrangement uses TRBV19 and TRBJ2-2, with D maybe TRBD2 (5 bases). The CDR3 runs 15 residues. Trimming removed 5 bases from V and 2 bases from J, with 12 bases in between. Germline lookup yields CDR1 LNHDA and CDR2 SQIVND (reference sequence). The CDR3 protein is CASSATSGNTGELFF. The CDR3 nucleotides read TGTGCCAGTAGTGCGACAAGCGGAAACACCGGGGAGCTGTTTTTT.

The rearrangement links TRBV27 to TRBJ1-5, with 8 bases aligning to TRBD1. CDR1 is MNHEY, CDR2 SMNVEV, per germline (reference sequence). The V and J ends lost 4 bases and 6 bases, in that order; junction bases with no gene match: 5. The CDR3 consists of 14 residues. The CDR3 nucleotides read TGTGCCAGCAGTTCAGACAGGGGTTCTCAGCCCCAGCATTTT. Protein: CASSSDRGSQPQHF.

This clonotype was counted a few times. This chain uses TRBV28 with TRBJ2-6, with D perhaps matching TRBD1 or TRBD2 (5 bases each). CDR1 is MDHEN, CDR2 SYDVKM, per germline. The ends were cut back, 4 bases at V and 1 base at J, with 11 bases in the middle. The CDR3 sequence is 16 residues long. In DNA, the CDR3 is TGTGCCAGCAGTTCTGGGTGGGGGTCTGGGGCCAACGTCCTGACTTTC. It specifies CASSSGWGSGANVLTF.

This clonotype was detected a few times. This CDR3 is CSAMGTGGLGETQYF. CDR3 bases: TGCAGTGCTATGGGGACAGGGGGCTTGGGCGAGACCCAGTACTTC. This chain joins TRBV20-1 and TRBJ2-5, with 12 positions matching TRBD1. J was trimmed by 5 bases and V by 4 bases; bases with no gene match: 8. Germline V gene lookup returns CDR1 DFQATT and CDR2 SNEGSKA (reference sequence). The CDR3 runs to 15 residues.

This clonotype occurred many times. The V and J genes are TRBV12-3 or TRBV12-4 and TRBJ2-5; D unresolved. The CDR3 is 15 amino acids. The V gene lost 1 base and the J gene lost 5 bases, with 14 bases spanning the gap. The CDR3 coding sequence is TGTGCCAGCAGTTTAGAATCTCAGAGGAAGGAGACCCAGTACTTC. Protein product: CASSLESQRKETQYF.

The rearrangement uses TRBV5-1 and TRBJ1-1, with a tentative D call TRBD1 (6 bases). The CDR3 length is 15 residues. Per the germline V gene, CDR1 is SGHRS and CDR2 is YFSETQ. Trimming left V 3 bases short and J 4 bases short, with 16 bases between. The CDR3 reads CASSWWGARTTEAFF. The CDR3 nucleotides read TGCGCCAGCAGCTGGTGGGGGGCGCGTACCACTGAAGCTTTCTTT.

This rearrangement joins TRBV6-9 to TRBJ2-7, with 7 nucleotides matching TRBD1. The CDR3 loop spans 16 amino acids. The germline V gene has CDR1 MNHGY and CDR2 SVAAGI. The J segment lost 3 bases and the V segment lost 2 bases, leaving 10 bases of the junction unmatched. The CDR3 sequence is CASSYRPPGQNYEQYF. The CDR3 nucleotides are TGTGCCAGCAGTTATCGACCTCCGGGACAGAACTACGAGCAGTACTTC.

The rearrangement joins TRBV5-1 to TRBJ1-1; D possibly corresponds to TRBD1 (5 bases). Deletions cut 4 bases from V and 6 bases from J, with 16 bases between. Germline CDR1 SGHRS, CDR2 YFSETQ. The CDR3 extends over 14 amino acids. Here the CDR3 DNA reads TGCGCCAGCAGCCCGACAAGGGACCATCCTGAAGCTTTCTTT. Amino acid sequence: CASSPTRDHPEAFF. The whole variable domain, filled in from reference TRBV5-1 and TRBJ1-1, reads KAGVTQTPRYLIKTRGQQVTLSCSPISGHRSVSWYQQTPGQGLQFLFEYFSETQRNKGNFPGRFSGRQFSNSRSEMNVSTLELGDSALYLCASSPTRDHPEAFFGQGTRLTVV.

This chain uses TRBV6-6 with TRBJ1-6, with TRBD1 identical over 7 bases. CDR1 MNHNY and CDR2 SVGAGI come from the germline V gene (reference sequence). V shed 0 bases, J shed 7 bases, and the junction held 3 bases outside the gene matches. The CDR3 is 15 amino acids. This chain's CDR3 is CASSYSGGANSPLHF. The CDR3 DNA reads TGTGCCAGCAGTTACTCAGGGGGCGCCAATTCACCCCTCCACTTT.

This clonotype was picked up many times. The chain carries TRBV7-6 and TRBJ2-5; the D call may be TRBD1 or TRBD2 (5 bases each). Trimming removed 3 bases from V and 4 bases from J, with 15 bases in between. From germline, CDR1 is SGHVS and CDR2 FNYEAQ. The CDR3 extends over 15 amino acids. In DNA form, the CDR3 reads TGTGCCAGCAGCTTTGACGGGACGGGGCGAGAGACCCAGTACTTC. Translation: CASSFDGTGRETQYF.

This clonotype was seen at least ten times. J is TRBJ2-5 and V is TRBV5-6; unclear D gene. Between the trimmed V and J ends, which lost 3 bases and 0 bases, there was a span of 12 bases. Germline V CDR1 and CDR2: SGHDT, YYEEEE. The CDR3 has 15 amino acids. CDR3 sequence: CASSSVMEYQETQYF. CDR3 nucleotides: TGTGCCAGCAGCTCAGTCATGGAGTACCAAGAGACCCAGTACTTC.

At least ten counts were recorded for this clonotype. The V and J genes are TRBV11-1 and TRBJ2-2; 7 bases map to TRBD2. CDR1 and CDR2 from the germline V gene are SGHAT and FQDESV (reference sequence). V was pared by 1 base and J by 3 bases, with 5 bases of the junction left unmatched. The CDR3 loop spans 16 amino acids. CDR3: CASSLGGGSDTGELFF. CDR3 sequence (DNA): TGTGCCAGCAGCTTAGGAGGCGGGAGTGACACCGGGGAGCTGTTTTTT.

Only a few counts were recorded for this clonotype. The CDR3 nucleotides are TGCAGTGCCGCAACTAGCTTCAGCTCCTACGAGCAGTACTTC. Its translation: CSAATSFSSYEQYF. The J gene is TRBJ2-7, the V gene TRBV20-1; a weak D match, TRBD2 (6 bases). Germline V gene data show CDR1 as DFQATT and CDR2 as SNEGSKA (reference sequence). V lost 6 bases to trimming and J lost 0 bases, with 15 bases between them. This CDR3 spans 14 amino acids.

This clonotype was observed many times. The V gene is TRBV28, the J gene TRBJ2-7; D assignment may be TRBD1 or TRBD2 (5 bases each). This CDR3 is 12 amino acids long. Germline assignment: CDR1 MDHEN and CDR2 SYDVKM. V was pared by 7 bases and J by 2 bases, with 9 bases between. The CDR3 spells CASNEGPYEQYF. CDR3 bases: TGTGCCAGCAACGAGGGGCCCTACGAGCAGTACTTC.

This clonotype was counted between two and nine times. CDR3 in amino acids: CSGQDRNTEAFF. Here the CDR3 DNA reads TGCAGCGGTCAGGACAGAAACACTGAAGCTTTCTTT. This chain joins TRBV29-1 and TRBJ1-1, with D possibly being TRBD1 (6 bases). Germline loops: CDR1 SQVTM, CDR2 ANQGSEA. This CDR3 has 12 residues. Deletions cut 7 bases from V and 2 bases from J, with 11 bases between. Combining the CDR3 with reference TRBV29-1 and TRBJ1-1 gives the whole variable domain SAVISQKPSRDICQRGTSLTIQCQVDSQVTMMFWYRQQPGQSLTLIATANQGSEATYESGFVIDKFPISRPNLTFSTLTVSNMSPEDSSIYLCSGQDRNTEAFFGQGTRLTVV.

This CDR3 is CASSFGGRSSYEQYF. CDR3 coding DNA: TGTGCCAGCAGTTTTGGCGGGAGGAGCTCCTACGAGCAGTACTTC. The V and J genes are TRBV27 and TRBJ2-7; 8 bases are a match to TRBD2. Germline CDR1 and CDR2: MNHEY and SMNVEV (reference sequence). The CDR3 is 15 amino acids. V trimming: 3 bases; J trimming: 0 bases; junction bases outside the gene matches: 4.

Here the CDR3 DNA reads TGCAGTGCTAGAGTTTCCGGGAGGGTCTCCTACAATGAGCAGTTCTTC. This sequence encodes CSARVSGRVSYNEQFF. The chain recombines TRBV20-1 with TRBJ2-1, with TRBD2 identical over 8 bases. The ends lost 1 base at V and 0 bases at J; junction bases unmatched: 5. Germline-derived CDR1 and CDR2 are DFQATT and SNEGSKA (reference sequence). This CDR3 spans 16 amino acids.

The chain carries TRBV28 and TRBJ2-1; tentatively, D is TRBD1 (5 bases). The CDR3 runs 15 residues. V gave up 2 bases and J gave up 2 bases, with 10 bases separating them. CDR1 is MDHEN and CDR2 is SYDVKM in the germline V gene. This CDR3 is CASSLRGIAYNEQFF. The CDR3 region has the DNA TGTGCCAGCAGTTTAAGGGGAATCGCCTACAATGAGCAGTTCTTC.

The chain combines TRBV4-1 with TRBJ2-5; no clear D. This CDR3 region has 15 residues. Trimming removed 2 bases at V and 5 bases at J, with 15 bases between. In germline, CDR1 is MGHRA, CDR2 YSYEKL. The CDR3 here is CASSQPDRHGETQYF. CDR3 in DNA: TGCGCCAGCAGCCAACCGGATAGGCATGGGGAGACCCAGTACTTC.

This clonotype was seen more than once but under ten times. The V call is TRBV19, the J call TRBJ2-2, with D hard to call. This CDR3 comprises 12 residues. CDR1 is LNHDA and CDR2 is SQIVND in the germline V gene (reference sequence). V was clipped by 0 bases and J by 6 bases, with 2 bases between them. The DNA for the CDR3 is TGTGCCAGTAGTATAGAGGCCGGGGAGCTGTTTTTT. It encodes CASSIEAGELFF.